The 12 T cell receptor beta chains in this list originate from one sample, sequenced in a study of breast tumors, draining lymph nodes, adjacent tissues. Breast cancer patients provided tissue from their axillary draining lymph nodes. TCRdb passed the multiplex PCR reads through MiXCR, listing each CDR3 protein once. Of around 100,000 distinct CDR3 sequences in the sample, approximately 21% are singletons; the top ten hold less than 1.5%. The sequenced material came from axillary lymph node tissue. These receptor sequences come from a female donor with breast cancer. Some clones in this sample may be carry-over from other donors' samples.

This clonotype was detected only once. At one end the junction does not follow the germline gene, possibly because of a read error. The gene calls are TRBV9 and TRBJ1-3; the D is unclear. Germline V gives CDR1 SGDLS, CDR2 YYNGEE. This CDR3 is built from 12 residues. CDR3: CVSSVDENIIYF. In nucleotides, the CDR3 is TGTGTCAGCAGCGTAGACGAGAACATCATATATTTT.

Many counts were recorded for this clonotype. The chain recombines TRBV9 with TRBJ1-6; D call uncertain. Germline values: CDR1 SGDLS, CDR2 YYNGEE. V lost 0 bases, J lost 7 bases, and 5 bases lay in between. The CDR3 spans 13 residues. CDR3 DNA: TGTGCCAGCAGCGTAGTTTCCAATTCACCCCTCCACTTT. Translated: CASSVVSNSPLHF.

Regarding this clonotype: A much larger clone differs by one base, so this may be a read error. This rearrangement joins TRBV4-1 to TRBJ2-2; 7 nucleotides line up with TRBD2. V shed 1 base and J 13 bases; nucleotides not matched to a gene: 18. The germline V gene encodes CDR1 MGHRA and CDR2 YSYEKL. The CDR3 sequence is 17 residues long. The chain's CDR3 is CASSQVSHLAATHGLFF. The CDR3, as DNA: TGCGCCAGCAGCCAAGTGTCTCATCTAGCGGCGACTCATGGGCTGTTTTTT.

This clonotype showed up many times. The chain carries TRBV11-3 and TRBJ2-1; D is undetermined. CDR3 length: 12 amino acids. CDR1 SGHNT and CDR2 YENEEA come from the germline V gene. Trimming left V 4 bases short and J 4 bases short, with 5 bases between. The CDR3 region is CASSSVYNEQFF. The CDR3 DNA reads as TGTGCCAGCAGCTCTGTGTACAATGAGCAGTTCTTC.

This clonotype was counted at least ten times. J is TRBJ2-3 and V is TRBV6-2 or TRBV6-3, with 8 bases lining up with TRBD1. The CDR3 spans 13 residues. With V trimmed by 6 bases and J by 4 bases, 3 bases remained unmatched. Germline lookup yields CDR1 MNHEY and CDR2 SVGEGT. The CDR3 loop is CASRSRGPDTQYF. In DNA, the CDR3 is TGTGCCAGCAGATCCAGGGGGCCAGATACGCAGTATTTT.

This clonotype was observed a single time. This chain uses TRBV30 with TRBJ2-6; no clear D. The CDR3 sequence is 16 residues long. Germline CDR1 and CDR2: GTSNPN and SVGIG (reference sequence). Trimming removed 0 bases from V and 4 bases from J, with 13 bases in between. The CDR3, as DNA: TGTGCCTGGAGTGTAAACTACCTCGACGGGGCCAACGTCCTGACTTTC. Translating it yields CAWSVNYLDGANVLTF.

In its sample, this clonotype was seen many times. The CDR3 bases are TGTGCCAGCAGTCTAACCGGACTAAGGGGCGGGGAGCTGTTTTTT. Translated, it gives CASSLTGLRGGELFF. V usage is TRBV6-2 or TRBV6-3 and J usage is TRBJ2-2; possible D gene TRBD2, 6 bases. With 5 bases removed from V and 7 bases from J, the gap between germline ends came to 17 bases. The CDR3 is 15 amino acids. The germline gives CDR1 MNHEY, CDR2 SVGEGT.

As concerns this clonotype: Being one base from a much bigger clone, this may be a read error. This chain joins TRBV9 and TRBJ2-5; possible D gene TRBD2, 5 bases. This CDR3 region has 16 residues. Between the trimmed V and J ends, which lost 0 bases and 6 bases, there was a span of 18 bases. CDR1 and CDR2 from the germline V gene are SGDLS and YYNGEE. DNA for the CDR3: TGTGCCAGCAGCGTAGAGGGTAGCGAGGCCACGAAGACCCAGTACTTC. Translating it yields CASSVEGSEATKTQYF.

This clonotype came up a few times. Possible read error: a much larger clone is one base away. The rearrangement joins TRBV5-5 to TRBJ2-1; no definite D call. This CDR3 has 12 amino acids. V was shortened by 3 bases and J by 10 bases, with 11 bases between the two germline ends. CDR1 is SGHKS and CDR2 is YYEKEE in the germline V gene (reference sequence). The CDR3: CASSSGRKEQFF. CDR3 coding DNA: TGTGCCAGCAGCTCAGGACGTAAAGAGCAGTTCTTC.

This clonotype was seen at least ten times. This rearrangement joins TRBV2 to TRBJ2-7; tentatively, D is TRBD2 (6 bases). Trimming left V 6 bases short and J 4 bases short, with 13 bases between. The germline CDR1 and CDR2 sequences are SNHLY and FYNNEI. CDR3 length: 13 residues. The CDR3 bases are TGTGCCAGCAGGGGAGACGGGGGTTACGAGCAGTACTTC. Protein product: CASRGDGGYEQYF.

The CDR3 here is CASSSGAWADIQYF. CDR3 nucleotide sequence: TGTGCCAGCAGCTCGGGGGCTTGGGCGGACATTCAGTACTTC. This sequence joins TRBV11-2 and TRBJ2-4; tentatively, D is TRBD1 or TRBD2 (6 bases each). Germline V gene sequence: CDR1 SGHAT, CDR2 FQNNGV. The CDR3 sequence is 14 residues long. V was shortened by 4 bases and J by 8 bases, with 15 bases between the two germline ends.

This chain uses TRBV6-1 with TRBJ1-5; tentative D call: TRBD1 (5 bases). There are 15 residues in the CDR3. The germline V gene encodes CDR1 MNHNS and CDR2 SASEGT. Trimming pared 5 bases from V and 5 bases from J, leaving 16 bases between. The CDR3 reads CASSYSGGMDQPQHF. CDR3 bases: TGTGCCAGCAGTTACTCGGGGGGGATGGATCAGCCCCAGCATTTT.